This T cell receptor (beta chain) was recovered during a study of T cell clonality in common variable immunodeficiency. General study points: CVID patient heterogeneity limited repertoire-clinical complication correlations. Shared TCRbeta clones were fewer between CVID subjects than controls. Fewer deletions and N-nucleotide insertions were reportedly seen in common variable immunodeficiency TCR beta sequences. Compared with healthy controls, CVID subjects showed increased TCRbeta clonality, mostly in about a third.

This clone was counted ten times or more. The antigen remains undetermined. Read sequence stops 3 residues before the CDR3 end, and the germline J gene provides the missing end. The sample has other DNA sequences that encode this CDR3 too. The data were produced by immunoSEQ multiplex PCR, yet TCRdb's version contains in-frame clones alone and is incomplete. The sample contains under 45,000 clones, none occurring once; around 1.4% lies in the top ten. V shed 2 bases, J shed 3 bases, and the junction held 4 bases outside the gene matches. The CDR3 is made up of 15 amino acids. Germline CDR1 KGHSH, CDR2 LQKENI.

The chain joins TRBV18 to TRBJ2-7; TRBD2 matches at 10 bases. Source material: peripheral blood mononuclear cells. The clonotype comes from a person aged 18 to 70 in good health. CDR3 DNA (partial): TGTGCCAGCTCACCATCCACTAGCGGGGACTACGAG. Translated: CASSPSTSGDYE. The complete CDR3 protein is CASSPSTSGDYEQYF.